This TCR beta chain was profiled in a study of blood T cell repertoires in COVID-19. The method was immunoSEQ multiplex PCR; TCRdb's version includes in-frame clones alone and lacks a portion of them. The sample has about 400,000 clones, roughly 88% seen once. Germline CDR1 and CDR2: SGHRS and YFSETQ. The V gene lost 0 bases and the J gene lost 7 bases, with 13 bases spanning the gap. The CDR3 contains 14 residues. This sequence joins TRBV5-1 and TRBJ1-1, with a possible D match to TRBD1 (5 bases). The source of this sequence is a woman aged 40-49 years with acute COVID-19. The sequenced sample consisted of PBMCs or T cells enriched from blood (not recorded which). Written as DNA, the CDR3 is TGCGCCAGCAGCTTGGAAGGGGCCAAAAGTGAAGCTTTCTTT. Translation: CASSLEGAKSEAFF.